This entry lists 19 T cell receptor beta chains sequenced from one sample in a study of identical twins. TCRdb itself ran the 5' RACE reads through MiXCR, one entry per CDR3 protein. The data show 420,000 or so distinct CDR3 sequences, less than 20% seen once. Specimen: naive T cells sorted from blood. Receptors were obtained from a man over 45 in good health.

In its sample, this clonotype was seen many times. The chain carries TRBV20-1 and TRBJ1-1; a weak D match, TRBD1 (6 bases). The CDR3 is made up of 14 amino acids. CDR1 DFQATT and CDR2 SNEGSKA come from the germline V gene (reference sequence). The germline V and J ends were trimmed by 2 bases and 1 base, with 11 bases remaining between them. As DNA, the CDR3 is TGCAGTGCTAGAATGGGGGCAGGGAACACTGAAGCTTTCTTT. This translates into CSARMGAGNTEAFF.

This clonotype has only a few counts. V gene TRBV7-2 combines with J gene TRBJ2-7, with 7 nucleotides matching TRBD2. There are 15 residues in the CDR3. Germline V gives CDR1 SGHTA, CDR2 FQGNSA. With 2 bases clipped from V and 0 bases from J, the junction kept 4 bases outside the gene matches. CDR3 sequence (DNA): TGTGCCAGCAGCTTATCGGGGGGTTTCTCCTACGAGCAGTACTTC. Translation: CASSLSGGFSYEQYF.

This clonotype was found a few times. The CDR3 is CRAGNPQETQYF. Here the CDR3 DNA reads TGCAGGGCGGGGAACCCACAAGAGACCCAGTACTTC. The rearrangement uses TRBV20-1 and TRBJ2-5; D is perhaps TRBD2 (6 bases). Germline V gives CDR1 DFQATT, CDR2 SNEGSKA (reference sequence). The CDR3 runs 12 residues.

The sample holds one count of this clonotype. The chain combines TRBV20-1 with TRBJ2-7, with 8 bases that match TRBD1. The CDR3 is made up of 13 amino acids. The V gene's germline CDR1 is DFQATT and CDR2 SNEGSKA (reference sequence). The V segment lost 3 bases and the J segment 4 bases; nucleotides outside the gene matches: 5. The CDR3, as DNA: TGCAGTGCTAGCCCCACAGGGGGGTACGAGCAGTACTTC. This encodes CSASPTGGYEQYF.

V usage is TRBV27 and J usage is TRBJ2-2; D gene uncertain. The CDR3 is 15 residues long. Between the trimmed V and J ends, which lost 4 bases and 5 bases, there was a span of 14 bases. Germline V gene lookup returns CDR1 MNHEY and CDR2 SMNVEV (reference sequence). The DNA for the CDR3 is TGTGCCAGCAGTTCATTCGCACGATCAACCGGGGAGCTGTTTTTT. Translating it yields CASSSFARSTGELFF.

This clonotype was observed many times. The chain joins TRBV28 to TRBJ2-7, with 7 bases fitting TRBD2. V was clipped by 6 bases and J by 7 bases; unmatched bases: 9. The CDR3 length is 13 residues. In germline, CDR1 is MDHEN, CDR2 SYDVKM. The CDR3: CASSLRTSWEQYF. The CDR3 nucleotides read TGTGCCAGCAGCCTTCGGACTAGTTGGGAGCAGTACTTC.

The table lists this clonotype with many counts. The chain uses TRBV14 and TRBJ2-7; D remains ambiguous. CDR3 length: 14 residues. V gave up 1 base and J gave up 6 bases, with 13 bases separating them. From germline, CDR1 is SGHDN and CDR2 FVKESK. The CDR3 is CASSQAHGVSEQYF. For the CDR3, the DNA is TGTGCCAGCAGCCAAGCTCATGGTGTAAGCGAGCAGTACTTC.

Written as DNA, the CDR3 is TGCAGTGCTCGGTCTGGACTAGCGGGAGGAACCCTGACCGAGACCCAGTACTTC. Translating it yields CSARSGLAGGTLTETQYF. The rearrangement joins TRBV20-1 to TRBJ2-5; 14 nucleotides agree with TRBD2. With 5 bases clipped from V and 5 bases from J, the junction kept 16 bases outside the gene matches. This CDR3 is 18 amino acids long. Germline V gene lookup returns CDR1 DFQATT and CDR2 SNEGSKA (reference sequence).

The chain carries TRBV11-2 and TRBJ2-7; 12 nucleotides align to TRBD2. In germline, CDR1 is SGHAT, CDR2 FQNNGV. The V and J ends lost 3 bases and 0 bases, in that order; junction bases with no gene match: 6. This CDR3 spans 17 amino acids. The CDR3 is CASSFLMTSGGSYEQYF. The CDR3 DNA follows: TGTGCCAGCAGCTTTTTAATGACTAGCGGGGGCTCCTACGAGCAGTACTTC.

J is TRBJ2-2 and V is TRBV4-3; 7 bases line up with TRBD2. CDR1 LGHNA and CDR2 YSLEER come from the germline V gene. The CDR3 consists of 15 residues. V dropped 0 bases and J dropped 8; count of bases not matched to a gene: 6. The CDR3 protein is CASSQDWGGIGELFF. CDR3 sequence (DNA): TGCGCCAGCAGCCAAGATTGGGGGGGAATAGGGGAGCTGTTTTTT.

The table lists this clonotype with a few counts. This chain links TRBV6-5 with TRBJ2-7; D ambiguous. The CDR3 is made up of 14 amino acids. Germline V lookup: CDR1 MNHEY, CDR2 SVGAGI. Trimming removed 0 bases at V and 0 bases at J, with 6 bases between. The CDR3 reads CASSYSRSSYEQYF. The CDR3 region has the DNA TGTGCCAGCAGTTACTCCAGGAGCTCCTACGAGCAGTACTTC.

This clonotype was seen a handful of times. V gene TRBV20-1 combines with J gene TRBJ2-2; D possibly corresponds to TRBD1 (6 bases). The V end lost 6 bases, the J end lost 2 bases, and 13 bases lay between the germline ends. Germline V gene data show CDR1 as DFQATT and CDR2 as SNEGSKA (reference sequence). This CDR3 contains 14 residues. CDR3 sequence: CSARDIENTGELFF. The CDR3 DNA reads TGCAGTGCCCGGGACATTGAAAACACCGGGGAGCTGTTTTTT.

The chain uses TRBV6-2 or TRBV6-3 and TRBJ1-4, with D unresolved. Trimming shortened V by 0 bases and J by 10 bases, and 15 bases separated the two germline ends. The CDR3 sequence is 15 residues long. The germline V gene encodes CDR1 MNHEY and CDR2 SVGEGT. CDR3 loop: CASSYSEWEDGKLFF. For the CDR3, the DNA is TGTGCCAGCAGTTACTCGGAATGGGAGGATGGAAAACTGTTTTTT.

The gene calls are TRBV9 and TRBJ2-5; TRBD1 might be the D (5 bases). Trimming shortened V by 3 bases and J by 0 bases, and 9 bases separated the two germline ends. The CDR3 sequence is 14 residues long. The germline V gene has CDR1 SGDLS and CDR2 YYNGEE. CDR3 residues: CASSGGSYQETQYF. DNA of the CDR3: TGTGCCAGCAGCGGGGGCAGTTACCAAGAGACCCAGTACTTC. Full variable domain (missing parts from reference TRBV9 and TRBJ2-5): DSGVTQTPKHLITATGQRVTLRCSPRSGDLSVYWYQQSLDQGLQFLIQYYNGEERAKGNILERFSAQQFPDLHSELNLSSLELGDSALYFCASSGGSYQETQYFGPGTRLLVL.

In its sample, this clonotype was seen many times. CDR3 DNA: TGTGCCAGCAGTATCTTCACCGGGGAGCTGTTTTTT. Residues: CASSIFTGELFF. This chain uses TRBV12-3 or TRBV12-4 with TRBJ2-2; D is unresolved. This CDR3 comprises 12 residues. V was pared by 5 bases and J by 4 bases, with 5 bases between.

This clonotype occurred a few times. Sequence at one end of the junction differs from germline and may be a read error. The rearrangement links TRBV5-1 to TRBJ1-2, with D possibly being TRBD1 (5 bases). In germline, CDR1 is SGHRS, CDR2 YFSETQ. The CDR3 consists of 15 residues. The CDR3: CASSLGHGSNYGSTF. In nucleotides, the CDR3 is TGCGCCAGCAGCCTCGGACACGGATCTAACTATGGCTCCACCTTC. The whole variable domain, filled in from reference TRBV5-1 and TRBJ1-2, reads KAGVTQTPRYLIKTRGQQVTLSCSPISGHRSVSWYQQTPGQGLQFLFEYFSETQRNKGNFPGRFSGRQFSNSRSEMNVSTLELGDSALYLCASSLGHGSNYGSTFGSGTRLTVV.

There are a few counts of this clonotype. The chain joins TRBV4-3 to TRBJ1-2; 8 positions match TRBD1. The CDR3 has 13 amino acids. V was clipped by 4 bases and J by 6 bases; unmatched bases: 4. Germline V lookup: CDR1 LGHNA, CDR2 YSLEER. This CDR3 reads CASSLQGANGYTF. CDR3 nucleotide sequence: TGCGCCAGCAGCCTTCAGGGGGCAAATGGCTACACCTTC.

The V call is TRBV11-2, the J call TRBJ2-1; D may be TRBD1 or TRBD2 (5 bases each). V was shortened by 5 bases and J by 6 bases, with 14 bases between the two germline ends. Germline loops: CDR1 SGHAT, CDR2 FQNNGV. The CDR3 covers 14 residues. CDR3 nucleotides: TGTGCCAGCAGCGTCATCCGGGACCTCAATGAGCAGTTCTTC. This gives the protein CASSVIRDLNEQFF.

This chain links TRBV11-2 with TRBJ1-2; 7 bases fit TRBD1. Germline trimming cut 5 bases from V and 0 bases from J; bases unmatched to any gene: 15. This CDR3 contains 18 residues. Germline CDR1 reads SGHAT; CDR2 reads FQNNGV. The CDR3 sequence: CASSPGRTDRVPNYGYTF. CDR3 DNA sequence: TGTGCCAGCAGCCCAGGACGAACTGACAGGGTACCTAACTATGGCTACACCTTC. Full variable domain (remainder filled in from reference TRBV11-2 and TRBJ1-2): EAGVAQSPRYKIIEKRQSVAFWCNPISGHATLYWYQQILGQGPKLLIQFQNNGVVDDSQLPKDRFSAERLKGVDSTLKIQPAKLEDSAVYLCASSPGRTDRVPNYGYTFGSGTRLTVV.